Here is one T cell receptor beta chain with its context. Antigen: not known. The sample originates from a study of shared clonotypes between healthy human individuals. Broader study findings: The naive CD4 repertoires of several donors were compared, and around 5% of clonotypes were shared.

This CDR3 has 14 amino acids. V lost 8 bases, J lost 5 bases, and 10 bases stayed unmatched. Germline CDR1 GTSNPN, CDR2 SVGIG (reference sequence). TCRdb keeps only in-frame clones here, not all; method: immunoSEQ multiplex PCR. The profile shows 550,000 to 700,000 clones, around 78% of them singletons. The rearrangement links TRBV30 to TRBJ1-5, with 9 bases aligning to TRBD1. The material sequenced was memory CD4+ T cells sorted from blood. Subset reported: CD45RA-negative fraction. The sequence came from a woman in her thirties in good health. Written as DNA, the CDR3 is TGTGCCCTTGGCGGGACAGGGAGCGATCAGCCCCAGCATTTT. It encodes CALGGTGSDQPQHF.